This is a list of T cell receptor beta chains from one sample in a study of identical twins. TCRdb re-called the 5' RACE reads through MiXCR, storing one row per CDR3 protein. The sample includes approximately 890,000 distinct CDR3 sequences, over 9% seen only once; the top ten take roughly 1.6%. A further study also used this sample, focusing on yellow fever vaccine responses in identical twins.

The sample was PBMCs. All receptors derive from a woman aged 18-29 years in good health. CDR3s include the opening cysteine and the closing phenylalanine or tryptophan. The D gene is left open where the match is weak. For some rows the clone size is stated as once, few or many, or as a class when expanded; others skip it.

V	D	J	size	DNA	CDR3
TRBV12-3/TRBV12-4	NA	TRBJ2-2	NA	TGTGCCAGCAGTGGGGCGTACTCATCGTCGAACACCGGGGAGCTGTTTTTT	CASSGAYSSSNTGELFF
TRBV20-1	TRBD1	TRBJ2-2	NA	TGCAGTGCTAGTGATGACAGGGTCAGAGGGGAGCTGTTTTTT	CSASDDRVRGELFF
TRBV2	TRBD1	TRBJ2-5	NA	TGTGCCAGCAGTGCCCTCCAATGGACAGGAAGCCAAGAGACCCAGTACTTC	CASSALQWTGSQETQYF
TRBV4-2	TRBD2	TRBJ2-5	many	TGTGCCAGCAGCCAAGCCGTGGTAGCGGGAGGCCAGGAGACCCAGTACTTC	CASSQAVVAGGQETQYF
TRBV20-1	NA	TRBJ1-1	few	TGCAGTGCTCTTGGGTTTGGGTCTTTGAACACTGAAGCTTTCTTT	CSALGFGSLNTEAFF
TRBV4-1	NA	TRBJ1-1	NA	TGCGCCAGCAGCCATGAAGGGAACACTGAAGCTTTCTTT	CASSHEGNTEAFF
TRBV12-3/TRBV12-4	TRBD1	TRBJ1-2	NA	TGTGCCAGCAGAAGGACAGGGCCCCTCGGCTACACCTTC	CASRRTGPLGYTF
TRBV2	TRBD2	TRBJ2-1	NA	TGTGCCAGCACGACCGGGCTAGCGGGGGTCGATGAGCAGTTCTTC	CASTTGLAGVDEQFF
TRBV29-1	NA	TRBJ2-1	many	TGCAGCGTTGAAACTGGCTTGAGCTCCTACAATGAGCAGTTCTTC	CSVETGLSSYNEQFF
TRBV20-1	TRBD1	TRBJ2-1	NA	TGCAGTGCCAATACAGGGGTGGGTTACAATGAGCAGTTCTTC	CSANTGVGYNEQFF
TRBV14	TRBD2	TRBJ2-7	few	TGTGCCAGCAGCCCACAACGAACTAGCGGAACCTACGAGCAGTACTTC	CASSPQRTSGTYEQYF
TRBV28	NA	TRBJ2-2	few	TGTGCCAGCAGTCAAAACGCGATTATTACCGGGGAGCTGTTTTTT	CASSQNAIITGELFF
TRBV28	NA	TRBJ2-3	few	TGTGCCAGCAGTCGCCCAGATAATACGCAGTATTTT	CASSRPDNTQYF
TRBV7-9	NA	TRBJ2-1	few	TGTGCCAGCAGCTTAGGTCTCGGGGGCAATGAGCAGTTCTTC	CASSLGLGGNEQFF
TRBV3-1	TRBD2	TRBJ2-5	NA	TGTGCCAGCAGTTCGTACGGGACTAGTAGATGGGGAGGAGAGACCCAGTACTTC	CASSSYGTSRWGGETQYF
TRBV27	TRBD1	TRBJ2-7	few	TGTGCCAGCAGTCCTGCAGGGGGCAACTACGAGCAGTACTTC	CASSPAGGNYEQYF
TRBV28	TRBD2	TRBJ2-5	NA	TGTGCCAGCAGTACCCCTAGGCTAGCGGGAGGGCGCGAGACCCAGTACTTC	CASSTPRLAGGRETQYF
TRBV7-6	NA	TRBJ2-2	NA	TGTGCCAGCAGCTTAGTCGACTTCACCGGGGAGCTGTTTTTT	CASSLVDFTGELFF
TRBV28	NA	TRBJ1-3	few	TGTGCCAGCAGTTTATCCGTTTTCCCTGGAAACACCATATATTTT	CASSLSVFPGNTIYF
TRBV20-1	TRBD1	TRBJ1-1	NA	TGCAGTGCTAGAGATAGGGACAGGATCGCGGTGGGCACTGAAGCTTTCTTT	CSARDRDRIAVGTEAFF
TRBV5-6	NA	TRBJ2-3	NA	TGTGCCAGCAGCTTGGTGGCAGGGTGGATTCCAGATACGCAGTATTTT	CASSLVAGWIPDTQYF
TRBV25-1	TRBD2	TRBJ2-5	NA	TGTGCCAGCAGTCCAGTGGGACTAGGACGAGAGACCCAGTACTTC	CASSPVGLGRETQYF
TRBV10-3	TRBD2	TRBJ2-1	few	TGTGCCATCAGTGAGATAGCGGGACCCTACAATGAGCAGTTCTTC	CAISEIAGPYNEQFF
TRBV5-1	NA	TRBJ2-1	few	TGCGCCAGCACTTACCGGGACTCTACCAATGAGCAGTTCTTC	CASTYRDSTNEQFF
TRBV5-1	TRBD1	TRBJ2-1	many	TGTGCCAGCAGCCTCGACAGGGTCAATGAGCAGTTCTTC	CASSLDRVNEQFF
TRBV4-1	NA	TRBJ2-2	many	TGCGCCAGCAGCCAAGAAAGGGTTACCGGGGAGCTGTTTTTT	CASSQERVTGELFF
TRBV28	TRBD2	TRBJ2-3	NA	TGTGCCAGCAGTCCCCGTTGGACTAGCGGGAGGGGGTATACGCAGTATTTT	CASSPRWTSGRGYTQYF
TRBV6-1	TRBD1	TRBJ2-4	few	TGTGCCAGCAGTCCCAGAATTACTACAGGGGAAGCCAAAAACATTCAGTACTTC	CASSPRITTGEAKNIQYF
TRBV5-1	NA	TRBJ2-7	many	TGCGCCAGCAGCTTGGTGTTCCCCGGGTCACTCTACGAGCAGTACTTC	CASSLVFPGSLYEQYF
TRBV27	TRBD1	TRBJ1-2	NA	TGTGCCAGCAGTTGGACAGGGGGTGGTGGCTACACCTTC	CASSWTGGGGYTF